This T cell receptor (beta chain) was sequenced during a study of response to subunit inactivated influenza vaccine (dated by TCRdb to between 2018 and 2020). Looking at the study overall: To follow how T cells responded to a trivalent subunit inactivated influenza vaccine, the researchers relied on deep quantitative profiling of the T cell receptor repertoire. The paper as a whole reports these results and caveats: The authors suggested that each seasonal influenza vaccination may recruit only a limited number of new T cells.

This clonotype was seen at least ten times. No antigen is known for it. The junction does not match germline at one end; this may be a read error. Library construction relied on RT-PCR. The reads were generated on an Illumina HiSeq 2500. TCRdb redid the processing of the public reads, applying fastp at Q25 and MiXCR, and retained in-frame beta chains. Rows with a matching CDR3 protein are joined into one entry that keeps the most common DNA and genes. A total of 550,000 to 650,000 distinct CDR3 sequences appear in this sample, approximately 12% of them only once. The ten largest clones capture approximately 10% of the sample. From a lookup of the germline V gene, CDR1 and CDR2 are LGHNA and YSLEER. Taken from cysteine to phenylalanine, the CDR3 has 13 residues. Of all the DNA, just the CDR3 is kept, 39 bases in frame from base 1.

The sample here was PBMCs from blood, taken on the day of vaccination. The clonotype comes from a man aged 50-60 years who received an inactivated influenza vaccine. Donor details come from another sample of the same person, matched by shared clones. This sequence uses TRBV4-3 and TRBJ1-5; TRBD1 might be the D gene, on 6 matching bases. The nucleotides read TGTGCCAGCAGCCAAGGGGGGGATCAGCCCCAGCATTTT. This encodes CASSQGGDQPQHF.